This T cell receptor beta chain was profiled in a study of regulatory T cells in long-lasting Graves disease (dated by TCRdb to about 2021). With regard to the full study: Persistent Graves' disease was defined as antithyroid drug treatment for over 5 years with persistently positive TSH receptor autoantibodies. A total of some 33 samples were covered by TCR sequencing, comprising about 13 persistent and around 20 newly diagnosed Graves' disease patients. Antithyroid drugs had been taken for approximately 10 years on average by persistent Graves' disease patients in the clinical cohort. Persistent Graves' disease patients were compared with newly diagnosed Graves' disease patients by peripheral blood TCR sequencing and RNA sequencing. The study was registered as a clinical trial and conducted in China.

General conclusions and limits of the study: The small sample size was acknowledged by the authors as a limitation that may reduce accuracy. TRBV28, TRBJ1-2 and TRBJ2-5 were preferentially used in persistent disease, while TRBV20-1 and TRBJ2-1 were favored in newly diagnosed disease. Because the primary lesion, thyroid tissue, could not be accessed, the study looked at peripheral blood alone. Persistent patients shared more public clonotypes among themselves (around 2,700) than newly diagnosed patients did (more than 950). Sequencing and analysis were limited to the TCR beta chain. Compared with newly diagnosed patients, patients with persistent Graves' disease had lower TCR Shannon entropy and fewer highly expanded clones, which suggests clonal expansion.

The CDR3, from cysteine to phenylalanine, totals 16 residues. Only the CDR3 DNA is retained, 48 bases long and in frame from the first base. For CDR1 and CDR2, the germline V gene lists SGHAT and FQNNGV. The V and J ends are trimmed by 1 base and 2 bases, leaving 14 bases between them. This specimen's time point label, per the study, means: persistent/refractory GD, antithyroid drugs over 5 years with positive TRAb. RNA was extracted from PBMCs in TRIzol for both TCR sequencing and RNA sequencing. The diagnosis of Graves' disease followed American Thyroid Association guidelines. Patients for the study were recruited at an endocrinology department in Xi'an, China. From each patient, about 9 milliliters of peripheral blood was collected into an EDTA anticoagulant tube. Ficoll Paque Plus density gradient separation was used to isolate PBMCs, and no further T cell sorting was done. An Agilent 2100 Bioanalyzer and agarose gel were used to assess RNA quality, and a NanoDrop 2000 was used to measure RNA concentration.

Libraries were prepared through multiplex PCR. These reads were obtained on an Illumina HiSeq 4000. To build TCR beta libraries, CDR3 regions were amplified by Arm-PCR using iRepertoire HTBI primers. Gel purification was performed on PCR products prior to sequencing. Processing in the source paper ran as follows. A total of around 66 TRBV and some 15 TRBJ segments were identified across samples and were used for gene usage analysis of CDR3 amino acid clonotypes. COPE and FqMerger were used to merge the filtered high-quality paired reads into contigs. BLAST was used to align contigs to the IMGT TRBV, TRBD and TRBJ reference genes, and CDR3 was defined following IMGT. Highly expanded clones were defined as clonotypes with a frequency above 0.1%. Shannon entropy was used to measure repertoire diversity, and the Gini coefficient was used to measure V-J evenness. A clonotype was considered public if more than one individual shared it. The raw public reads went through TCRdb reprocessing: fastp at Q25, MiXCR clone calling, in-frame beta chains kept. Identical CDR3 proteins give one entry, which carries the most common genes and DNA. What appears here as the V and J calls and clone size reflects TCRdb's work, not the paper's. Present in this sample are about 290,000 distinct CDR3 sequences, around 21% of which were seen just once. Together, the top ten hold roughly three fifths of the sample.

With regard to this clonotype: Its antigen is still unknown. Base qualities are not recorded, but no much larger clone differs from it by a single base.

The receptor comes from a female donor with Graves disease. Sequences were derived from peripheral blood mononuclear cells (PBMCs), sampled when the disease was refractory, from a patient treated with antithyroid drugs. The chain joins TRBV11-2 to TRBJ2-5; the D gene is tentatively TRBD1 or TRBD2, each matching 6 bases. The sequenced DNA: TGTGCCAGCAGCTTAGTTGGCAGGGGAGGTCAAGAGACCCAGTACTTC. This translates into CASSLVGRGGQETQYF.